A single T cell receptor beta chain is shown here with its context. Its antigen remains unknown. V was pared by 1 base and J by 5 bases, with 11 bases of the junction left unmatched. Germline V gene sequence: CDR1 SEHNR, CDR2 FQNEAQ (reference sequence). The CDR3 covers 17 residues. Clones were sequenced by immunoSEQ multiplex PCR, and TCRdb holds only the in-frame ones, with some missing. The sample includes fewer than 1.6 million clones, less than 99% seen only once; the top ten take approximately 0.4%. The sample comes from a study of shared clonotypes between healthy human individuals. General observations from the study: Despite large depth, sorted-subset datasets appeared incompletely sequenced.

Specimen: naive CD4+ T cells sorted from blood. Subset defined: CD45RA+ positively selected. The rearrangement uses TRBV7-9 and TRBJ2-3; the match to TRBD2 covers 8 bases. This sequence originates from a man aged 30 to 39 in good health. In DNA form, the CDR3 reads TGTGCCAGCAGCTTAGGGAGCTGGACTAGCCTCGGAGATACGCAGTATTTT. This encodes CASSLGSWTSLGDTQYF.